A selection of T cell receptor beta chains follows, all from one sample in a study of beta chain features in type 1 diabetes. Sequenced by immunoSEQ multiplex PCR; TCRdb stores in-frame clones only, minus some. The sample contains 810,000 or so clones, about a sixth of which appear only once. Input material: naive CD4+ T cells from blood. The origin of the receptors is a woman younger than 30 in good health. The CDR3 runs from the conserved cysteine through the conserved F or W. A D gene is named only where the DNA matches it firmly. Where a row states a size, it is once, few, many or the class of an expanded clone; other rows omit it.

abundance	d_gene	v_gene	j_gene	CDR3nt	CDR3aa
NA	NA	TRBV5-1	TRBJ2-1	TGCGCCAGCAGCTCCAGGGTCAACCATCCTAGCTCCTACAATGAGCAGTTCTTC	CASSSRVNHPSSYNEQFF
NA	NA	TRBV6-5	TRBJ2-7	TGTGCCAGCAGCCCTCCGGGATACGAGCAGTACTTC	CASSPPGYEQYF
NA	TRBD2	TRBV9	TRBJ2-5	TGTGCCAGCAGCGCACAACTAGCGGGGCAAGAGACCCAGTACTTC	CASSAQLAGQETQYF
NA	NA	TRBV5-6	TRBJ2-7	TGTGCCAGCAGCAAGGGCGTCCCCTACGAGCAGTACTTC	CASSKGVPYEQYF
few	NA	TRBV5-1	TRBJ1-1	TGCGCCAGCAGCTTGGATGCCCACACTGAAGCTTTCTTT	CASSLDAHTEAFF
few	NA	TRBV10-3	TRBJ2-3	TGTGCCACCCGGGACCGACTTCAGTATTTT	CATRDRLQYF
NA	TRBD1	TRBV5-1	TRBJ2-2	TGCGCCAGCAGCTCGGGGACAGGGGGCCGGAGCGCATTTGCCGGGGAGCTGTTTTTT	CASSSGTGGRSAFAGELFF
NA	TRBD2	TRBV7-8	TRBJ2-7	TGTGCCAGCAGCCTAACTAGCGGATTCTCCTACGAGCAGTACTTC	CASSLTSGFSYEQYF
few	NA	TRBV6-6	TRBJ2-7	TGTGCCAGCAACCCTAACCGGGACACCGGAAAGCAGTACTTC	CASNPNRDTGKQYF
NA	TRBD2	TRBV5-1	TRBJ2-1	TGCGCCAGCAGCTTCTCCGGGACTAGCGGGAGCTCCTACAATGAGCAGTTCTTC	CASSFSGTSGSSYNEQFF
few	NA	TRBV7-2	TRBJ1-5	TGTGCCAGCAAAAGGGACGCGGGTCAGCCCCAGCATTTT	CASKRDAGQPQHF
few	NA	TRBV7-2	TRBJ2-1	TGTGCCAGCAGCCCCAGCGGATGGGATGGTGAGCAGTTCTTC	CASSPSGWDGEQFF
NA	NA	TRBV5-4	TRBJ2-3	TGTGCCAGCAGCTTTCAGGGAAGCACAGATACGCAGTATTTT	CASSFQGSTDTQYF
NA	TRBD2	TRBV5-4	TRBJ2-1	TGTGCCAGCAGCGTCCGGGACTACCACCAAACTGATGAGCAGTTCTTC	CASSVRDYHQTDEQFF
few	NA	TRBV29-1	TRBJ2-1	TGCAGCGTTGAAGATCTTTCGACACTAGACAATGAGCAGTTCTTC	CSVEDLSTLDNEQFF
NA	TRBD1	TRBV11-3	TRBJ1-4	TGTGCCAGCAGCGTCCGGGACAGGGTAGCAACTAATGAAAAACTGTTTTTT	CASSVRDRVATNEKLFF
NA	NA	TRBV4-1	TRBJ1-5	TGCGCCAGCAGCCTTATTCAAACAGATACTAATCAGCCCCAGCATTTT	CASSLIQTDTNQPQHF
NA	NA	TRBV28	TRBJ2-5	TGTGCCAGCAGCCCCCCAGGGAGAGGTGAGACCCAGTACTTC	CASSPPGRGETQYF
NA	TRBD2	TRBV9	TRBJ2-5	TGTGCCAGCAGCGTTTTAGCGGGAGGGCCGCAAGAGACCCAGTACTTC	CASSVLAGGPQETQYF
NA	TRBD2	TRBV28	TRBJ2-2	TGTGCCAGCGGGTCGGGAGGGCACGGGGAGCTGTTTTTT	CASGSGGHGELFF
NA	NA	TRBV7-9	TRBJ1-2	TGTGCCAGCAGCTTAAGATCTGCAGCGGGGCGCAACTATGGCTACACCTTC	CASSLRSAAGRNYGYTF
NA	NA	TRBV7-9	TRBJ2-1	TGTGCCAGCAGGGTAAGGGAGAGCTGGGACAATGAGCAGTTCTTC	CASRVRESWDNEQFF
NA	NA	TRBV6-5	TRBJ2-7	TGTGCCAGCAGTTACTCGCCAGGCGCCTACGAGCAGTACTTC	CASSYSPGAYEQYF
NA	NA	TRBV6-6	TRBJ2-1	TGTGCCAGCAAAAGCGGAAGCTCCTACAATGAGCAGTTCTTC	CASKSGSSYNEQFF
once	TRBD1	TRBV25-1	TRBJ1-6	TGTGCCAGCAGTGGACAGGGGTGGTCACCCCTCCACTTT	CASSGQGWSPLHF
few	TRBD2	TRBV11-2	TRBJ2-7	TGTGCCAGCAGCTCTAGACTAGCGGGCTCCTACGAGCAGTACTTC	CASSSRLAGSYEQYF
NA	TRBD2	TRBV7-2	TRBJ2-1	TGTGCCAGCAGCTTACTAGCGGATAGACAAAGTGAGCAGTTCTTC	CASSLLADRQSEQFF
NA	NA	TRBV7-2	TRBJ1-5	TGTGCCAGCAGCTTCTGGGAGAATCAGCCCCAGCATTTT	CASSFWENQPQHF
NA	NA	TRBV2	TRBJ1-3	TGTGCCAGCACCTTCGGGGGATTTGGAAACACCATATATTTT	CASTFGGFGNTIYF
few	NA	TRBV28	TRBJ1-2	TGTGCCAGCAGTTACAGGGCAAACTATGGCTACACCTTC	CASSYRANYGYTF
few	NA	TRBV28	TRBJ1-2	TGTGCCAGCAGTCCTACTAACTATGGCTACACCTTC	CASSPTNYGYTF
few	NA	TRBV18	TRBJ2-1	TGTGCCAGCTCACCACGTGCGGGGTCAAATGAGCAGTTCTTC	CASSPRAGSNEQFF
NA	TRBD1	TRBV5-6	TRBJ2-7	TGTGCCAGCAGCCTTAGGGACAGGGGTATCTACGAGCAGTACTTC	CASSLRDRGIYEQYF
once	NA	TRBV7-2	TRBJ2-7	TGTGCCAGCAGCCCCAGCGGGCCCTACGAGCAGTACTTC	CASSPSGPYEQYF
NA	TRBD2	TRBV7-3	TRBJ2-1	TGTGCCAGCAGCAGACTAGCGGGTATCAATGAGCAGTTCTTC	CASSRLAGINEQFF
few	NA	TRBV6-5	TRBJ1-1	TGTGCCACCTCAACATGGCGGGACACTGAAGCTTTCTTT	CATSTWRDTEAFF
few	NA	TRBV10-3	TRBJ2-6	TGTGCCACCAAATCTACCTCTGGGGCCAACGTCCTGACTTTC	CATKSTSGANVLTF
few	TRBD2	TRBV4-2	TRBJ2-3	TGTGCCAGCAGCCAAGATGGGGCGGGACTAGCCACAGATACGCAGTATTTT	CASSQDGAGLATDTQYF
NA	NA	TRBV9	TRBJ2-5	TGTGCCAGCAGCCTAGAGGGTTATGAGGCTCGCGAGACCCAGTACTTC	CASSLEGYEARETQYF
NA	NA	TRBV5-1	TRBJ2-3	TGCGCCAGCAGCCCCCCATTGGGGGACACGAGCACAGATACGCAGTATTTT	CASSPPLGDTSTDTQYF
few	NA	TRBV6-1	TRBJ1-2	TGTGCCAGCAGTGAAGTGGGGACACTCAACTATGGCTACACCTTC	CASSEVGTLNYGYTF
NA	NA	TRBV5-4	TRBJ2-4	TGTGCCAGCAGCTTGGAGGGGGGAGTATATGGAGCCAAAAACATTCAGTACTTC	CASSLEGGVYGAKNIQYF
NA	TRBD1	TRBV10-3	TRBJ1-1	TGTGCCATCAGCGAGAGGGGGACAGAGAACACTGAAGCTTTCTTT	CAISERGTENTEAFF
few	TRBD1	TRBV7-2	TRBJ2-1	TGTGCCAGCAGCCAGAACCGGGACAGGGTCTACAATGAGCAGTTCTTC	CASSQNRDRVYNEQFF
NA	TRBD2	TRBV28	TRBJ2-1	TGTGCCAGCAGTTTCGAATCGGGAGGAGACAATGAGCAGTTCTTC	CASSFESGGDNEQFF
NA	TRBD2	TRBV7-3	TRBJ2-1	TGTGCCAGCAGCTTAACCCCGCGGCTAGCGGGAAACAATGAGCAGTTCTTC	CASSLTPRLAGNNEQFF
many	NA	TRBV4-3	TRBJ2-4	TGCGCCAGCAGCCAGGCAGGGGTGGACATTCAGTACTTC	CASSQAGVDIQYF
NA	TRBD2	TRBV27	TRBJ2-1	TGTGCCAGCAGTCCGGGACTACTATACAATGAGCAGTTCTTC	CASSPGLLYNEQFF
NA	NA	TRBV5-4	TRBJ1-4	TGTGCCAGCAGTCAGGCGGGGACCGATGAAAAACTGTTTTTT	CASSQAGTDEKLFF
NA	NA	TRBV18	TRBJ2-5	TGTGCCAGCTCACCACCGAACGCGGAGGGACAAGAGACCCAGTACTTC	CASSPPNAEGQETQYF
NA	TRBD1	TRBV19	TRBJ1-5	TGTGCCAGTAGTGATGGATCCGGGACAGGGTGGAGACAGCCCCAGCATTTT	CASSDGSGTGWRQPQHF
NA	TRBD2	TRBV2	TRBJ2-7	TGTGCCAGCGCTTCTGAGCGGGATGCCTACGAGCAGTACTTC	CASASERDAYEQYF
NA	NA	TRBV27	TRBJ2-7	TGTGCCAGCAGGGGCGTGCAACCGGGCTCCTACGAGCAGTACTTC	CASRGVQPGSYEQYF
few	NA	TRBV9	TRBJ2-1	TGTGCCAGCTTTTTAGACAGGACCTACAATGAGCAGTTCTTC	CASFLDRTYNEQFF